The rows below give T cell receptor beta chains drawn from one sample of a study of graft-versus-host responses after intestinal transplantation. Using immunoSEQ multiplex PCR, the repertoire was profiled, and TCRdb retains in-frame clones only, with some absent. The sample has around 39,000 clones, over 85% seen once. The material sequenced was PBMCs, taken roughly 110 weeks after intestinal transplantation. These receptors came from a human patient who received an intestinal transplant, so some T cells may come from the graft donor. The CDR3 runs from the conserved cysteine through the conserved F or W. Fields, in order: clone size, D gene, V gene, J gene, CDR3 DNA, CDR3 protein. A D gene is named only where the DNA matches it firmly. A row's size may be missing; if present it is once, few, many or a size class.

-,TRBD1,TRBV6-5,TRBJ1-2,TGTGCCAGCAGTTACGACAGGGTTGGCTACACCTTC,CASSYDRVGYTF
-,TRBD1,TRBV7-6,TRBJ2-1,TGTGCCAGCAGCACCACTGACAGGGGGCAGTTCTTC,CASSTTDRGQFF
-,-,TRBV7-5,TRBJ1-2,TGTGTCAGAAGCTTAGGGGGTAGTTACTATGGCTACACCTTC,CVRSLGGSYYGYTF
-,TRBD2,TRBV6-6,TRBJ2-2,TGTGCCAGCAGTTACTGGGGACTAAACACCGGGGAGCTGTTTTTT,CASSYWGLNTGELFF
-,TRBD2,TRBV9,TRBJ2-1,TGTGCCAGCAGCGTAGGTAGCGGGGGGTTTTATGAGCAGTTCTTC,CASSVGSGGFYEQFF
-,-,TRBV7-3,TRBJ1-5,TGTGCCAGCAGCTTAACGGAAGGAACACATAGCAATCAGCCCCAGCATTTT,CASSLTEGTHSNQPQHF
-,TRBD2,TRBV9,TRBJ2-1,TGTGCCAGCAGCGTTCAGCTAGCGGGATTGAATGAGCAGTTCTTC,CASSVQLAGLNEQFF
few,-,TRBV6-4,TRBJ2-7,TGTGCCAGCAGTGACTCATTCCCGTTGCGGGGTGTTTCCTACGAGCAGTACTTC,CASSDSFPLRGVSYEQYF
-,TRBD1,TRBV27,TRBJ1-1,TGTGCCAGCAGTTTAAGACTCTACAGGGGAATTTTCGGAGAGGAAGCTTTCTTT,CASSLRLYRGIFGEEAFF
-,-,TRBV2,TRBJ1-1,TGTGCCAGCAACGGGGGCACTGAAGCTTTCTTT,CASNGGTEAFF
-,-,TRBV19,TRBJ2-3,TGTGCCAGTACGGGACCCTATACAACAGATACGCAGTATTTT,CASTGPYTTDTQYF
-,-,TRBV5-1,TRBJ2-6,TGCGCCAGCAGCTTGGGCTCTGGGGCCAACGTCCTGACTTTC,CASSLGSGANVLTF
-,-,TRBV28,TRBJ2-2,TGTGCCAGCAGTTCTCCCCAGATCACCGGGGAGCTGTTTTTT,CASSSPQITGELFF
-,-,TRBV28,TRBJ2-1,TGTGCCAGCAGTTTAGGGAGCTCCTACAATGAGCAGTTCTTC,CASSLGSSYNEQFF
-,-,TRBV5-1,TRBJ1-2,TGCGCCAGTAAAGAAGAGGTGGCGCTATATGGCTACACCTTC,CASKEEVALYGYTF
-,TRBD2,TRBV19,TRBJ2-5,TGTGCCAGTAGTGTACTAGCGGGGGCCTTTCTCGAGACCCAGTACTTC,CASSVLAGAFLETQYF
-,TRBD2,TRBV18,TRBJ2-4,TGTGCCAGCTCTCTCAGTTCAGTGGGACTAGCGGAGATTCTAGCCAAAAACATTCAGTACTTC,CASSLSSVGLAEILAKNIQYF
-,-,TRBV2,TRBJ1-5,TGTGCCAGCAGGGAGGATTCCTATAGCAATCAGCCCCAGCATTTT,CASREDSYSNQPQHF
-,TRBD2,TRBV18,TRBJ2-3,TGTGCCAGCTCACCACCGGGACTAGCGGGAGCAGATACGCAGTATTTT,CASSPPGLAGADTQYF
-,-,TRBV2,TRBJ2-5,TGTGCCAGCTCTATAGGGGGGGAGACCCAGTACTTC,CASSIGGETQYF
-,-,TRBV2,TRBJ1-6,TGTGCCAGCAGTTTCGACAACTCCCATAATTCACCCCTCCACTTT,CASSFDNSHNSPLHF
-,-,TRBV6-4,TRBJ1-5,TGTGCCAGCAGGACGGGGCCCCAGCATTTT,CASRTGPQHF
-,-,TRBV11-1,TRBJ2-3,TGTGCCAGCAGCCCGTATTACACAGATACGCAGTATTTT,CASSPYYTDTQYF
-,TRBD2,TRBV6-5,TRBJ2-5,TGTGCCAGCAGTCCGGGACTAGCGGGGATTGAGACCCAGTACTTC,CASSPGLAGIETQYF
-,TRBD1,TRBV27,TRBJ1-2,TGTGCCAGCCGCGGACAGGCCTCTCGAGGCTACACCTTC,CASRGQASRGYTF
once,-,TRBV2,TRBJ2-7,TGTGCCAGCACCGGTGACTACTACGAGCAGTACTTC,CASTGDYYEQYF
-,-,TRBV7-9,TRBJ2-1,TGTGCCAGCAGCTTAGTGGGGGCTAGCAGTCAACTTTTCTACAATGAGCAGTTCTTC,CASSLVGASSQLFYNEQFF
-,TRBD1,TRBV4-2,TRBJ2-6,TGTGCCAGCAGCCAAGATCGGGACAGGGCGGGGGCCAACGTCCTGACTTTC,CASSQDRDRAGANVLTF
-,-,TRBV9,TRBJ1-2,TGTGCCAGCAGCGTAGGAGGTGGTGGCTACACCTTC,CASSVGGGGYTF
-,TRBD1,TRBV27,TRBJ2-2,TGTGCCAGCAGTTTTAGTTCGGGACAGGGGGCCGGGGAGCTGTTTTTT,CASSFSSGQGAGELFF
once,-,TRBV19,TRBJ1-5,TGTGCCAGTGCGGGGAATAACAATCAGCCCCAGCATTTT,CASAGNNNQPQHF
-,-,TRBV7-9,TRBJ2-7,TGTGCCAGCAGCTTTATGGGGCTCCCAGGGACCCACGAGCAGTACTTC,CASSFMGLPGTHEQYF
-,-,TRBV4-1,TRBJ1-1,TGCGCCAGCAGCCAAGAGTATGGGGCGAACACTGAAGCTTTCTTT,CASSQEYGANTEAFF
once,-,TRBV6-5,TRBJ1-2,TGTGCCAGCAGTTACCGGGATAACTATGGCTACACCTTC,CASSYRDNYGYTF
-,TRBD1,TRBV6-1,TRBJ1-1,TGTGCCAGCAGTGAAAAGTCCGGGACAGGCGGCACTGAAGCTTTCTTT,CASSEKSGTGGTEAFF
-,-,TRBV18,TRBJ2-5,TGTGCCAGCTCACCACTGGCGGAGGGGACCCAGTACTTC,CASSPLAEGTQYF
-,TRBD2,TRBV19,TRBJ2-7,TGTGCCAGTAGCCCCAGGGGCAGAACCGGGACTAGCGGCTACGAGCAGTACTTC,CASSPRGRTGTSGYEQYF
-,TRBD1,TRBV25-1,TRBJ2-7,TGTGCCAGCAAGGACAGGGAATTCCCCTACGAGCAGTACTTC,CASKDREFPYEQYF
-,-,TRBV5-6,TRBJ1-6,TGTGCCAGCAGCTTGGGGCCAGGGTTGAATTCACCCCTCCACTTT,CASSLGPGLNSPLHF
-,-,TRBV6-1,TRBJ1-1,TGTGCCAGCAGTGCCAACGGACTGTTTGAAGCTTTCTTT,CASSANGLFEAFF
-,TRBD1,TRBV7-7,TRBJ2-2,TGTGCCAGCAGTGTCGGACAGGGTGTAATTGCCGGGGAGCTGTTTTTT,CASSVGQGVIAGELFF
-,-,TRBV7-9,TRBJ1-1,TGTGCCAGCAGCTATCCGCTGGACACTGAAGCTTTCTTT,CASSYPLDTEAFF
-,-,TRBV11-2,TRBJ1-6,TGTGCCAGCAGCTTAGCCTCACCCGGGAGGCGTATTTCACCCCTCCACTTT,CASSLASPGRRISPLHF
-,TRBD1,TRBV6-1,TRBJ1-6,TGTGCCAGCAGCGCTGGACAGGGTAAGAATTCACCCCTCCACTTT,CASSAGQGKNSPLHF
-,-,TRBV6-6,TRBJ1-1,TGTGCCAGCAGTCTCAGCAGGGGCGCGAACACTGAAGCTTTCTTT,CASSLSRGANTEAFF
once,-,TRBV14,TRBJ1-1,TGTGCCAGCAGCCGGTCACCACCGAACACTGAAGCTTTCTTT,CASSRSPPNTEAFF
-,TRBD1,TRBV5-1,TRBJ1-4,TGCGCCAGCAGCTTGGCCGGACAGGGGGAAGAAAAACTGTTTTTT,CASSLAGQGEEKLFF
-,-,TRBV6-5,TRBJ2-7,TGTGCCAGCAGTTACTCGGGTCCCGGCTACGAGCAGTACTTC,CASSYSGPGYEQYF
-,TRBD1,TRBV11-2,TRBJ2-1,TGTGCCAGCAGCTTAGGAAAGACAGGGGCAATAGCGAACTACAATGAGCAGTTCTTC,CASSLGKTGAIANYNEQFF
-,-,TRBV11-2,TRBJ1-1,TGTGCCAGCAGCCCTCAGGGGTGGGAGAACACTGAAGCTTTCTTT,CASSPQGWENTEAFF
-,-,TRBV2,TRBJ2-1,TGTGCCAGCAGTCAAGGGGGGAGCTCCTACAATGAGCAGTTCTTC,CASSQGGSSYNEQFF
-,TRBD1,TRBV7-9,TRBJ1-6,TGTGCCAGCAGCCCGGGACAGGGGAACAATCCCCTCCACTTT,CASSPGQGNNPLHF
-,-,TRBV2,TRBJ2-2,TGTGCCAGCAGGGGACCTAACACCGGGGAGCTGTTTTTT,CASRGPNTGELFF
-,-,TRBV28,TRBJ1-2,TGTGCCAGCAGTGGTACCAGCAGAGGCGGCTACACCTTC,CASSGTSRGGYTF
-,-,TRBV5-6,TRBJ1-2,TGTGCCAGCAGCATATGGACCAGAGCTAACTATGGCTACACCTTC,CASSIWTRANYGYTF
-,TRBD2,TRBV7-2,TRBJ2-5,TGTGCCAGCAGCTCTGGGGTTAGCGGGATCACAGAGACCCAGTACTTC,CASSSGVSGITETQYF
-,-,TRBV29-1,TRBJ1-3,TGCAGCGTTCACTACCTAGACGACTCTGGAAACACCATATATTTT,CSVHYLDDSGNTIYF
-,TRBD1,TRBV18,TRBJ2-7,TGTGCCAGCTCACCACCGTGGGAGACAGGGCCCCGCGAGCAGTACTTC,CASSPPWETGPREQYF
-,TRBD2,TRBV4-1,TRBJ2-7,TGCGCCAGCAGCCAAGGGGCGGGGGGGAGGTCCTACGAGCAGTACTTC,CASSQGAGGRSYEQYF